This T cell receptor (beta chain) was recovered during a study of glioma-infiltrating T cells after dendritic cell vaccination. General study points: The cohort had few patients with full blood and tumor sets. Patients with more pretreatment TILs had longer time to progression and survival.

The time point denotes: after dendritic cell vaccination, including at tumor progression/relapse. No glioblastoma patient carried an isocitrate dehydrogenase mutation. Worth noting for this clone: The antigen is unknown.

Generated by immunoSEQ multiplex PCR, the TCRdb table keeps only in-frame clones and is missing some. The sample contains around 78,000 clones, 75% to 90% of which appear only once. The germline gives CDR1 SEHNR, CDR2 FQNEAQ (reference sequence). With 3 bases clipped from V and 5 bases from J, the junction kept 3 bases outside the gene matches. The CDR3 totals 14 residues. V gene TRBV7-9 combines with J gene TRBJ2-1; 8 nucleotides agree with TRBD1. The clonotype was recovered from a human donor with glioblastoma. The sample was blood, taken after dendritic cell vaccination. CDR3 nucleotide sequence: TGTGCCAGCAGCTTGGGACAGGTCGACAATGAGCAGTTCTTC. It encodes CASSLGQVDNEQFF.